The rows below give T cell receptor beta chains drawn from one sample of a study of cytomegalovirus exposure and HLA in healthy donors. TCRdb keeps only in-frame clones here, not all; method: immunoSEQ multiplex PCR. This sample yields approximately 140,000 clones, of which 55% to 80% are seen a single time; 14% belongs to the top ten. The specimen was PBMCs. These receptors all come from a human donor in good health. Both conserved end residues are part of each CDR3. Each record gives: V gene, D gene, J gene, clone size, CDR3 DNA, CDR3 protein. A D gene is named only where the DNA matches it firmly. A clone size is listed for some rows: how often the clone was seen (once, few, many), or a class if it is expanded.

TRBV27	TRBD2	TRBJ2-5	-	TGTGCCAGCAGCCCGGTGGGGGAGGGCAGGGAGACCCAGTACTTC	CASSPVGEGRETQYF
TRBV15	-	TRBJ1-2	-	TGTGCCACCAGCAGAGATTCTGCGGGGATCTATGGCTACACCTTC	CATSRDSAGIYGYTF
TRBV4-1	TRBD2	TRBJ2-1	-	TGCGCCAGCAGCCAGGGGGGGGCAGCGGGGGCCTACAATGAGCAGTTCTTC	CASSQGGAAGAYNEQFF
TRBV4-2	TRBD2	TRBJ2-5	-	TGTGCCAGCAGCCCGCTGACTAGCGGGAGTATATCCGGGGAGACCCAGTACTTC	CASSPLTSGSISGETQYF
TRBV5-1	TRBD1	TRBJ1-1	once	TGCGCCAGCAGCGAACGACAGGGTAGGAACACTGAAGCTTTCTTT	CASSERQGRNTEAFF
TRBV15	TRBD1	TRBJ2-2	-	TGTGCCACCAGCCGGGACAGGGGCTCCGGGGAGCTGTTTTTT	CATSRDRGSGELFF
TRBV2	TRBD1	TRBJ1-4	-	TGTGCCAGCAGCCCCAACAGGGGAACTGAAAAACTGTTTTTT	CASSPNRGTEKLFF
TRBV10-1	-	TRBJ1-2	-	TGCGCCAGCAGTGAGTCGGGGGGCTATGGCTACACCTTC	CASSESGGYGYTF
TRBV5-4	-	TRBJ1-1	few	TGTGCCAGCAGCCTTCGGGGAGGGAACACTGAAGCTTTCTTT	CASSLRGGNTEAFF
TRBV7-9	-	TRBJ2-3	-	TGTGCCAGCAGCTCCCTCGAGCGAAGCACAGATACGCAGTATTTT	CASSSLERSTDTQYF
TRBV6-1	TRBD1	TRBJ1-2	-	TGTGCCAGCAGTGAGGGGACAGGGGCGGGTGGCTACACCTTC	CASSEGTGAGGYTF
TRBV23-1	-	TRBJ2-4	-	TGCGCCAGCAGTCAATTCACAAAACCAGCCAAAAACATTCAGTACTTC	CASSQFTKPAKNIQYF
TRBV7-8	-	TRBJ2-7	-	TGTGCCAGCAGCCCACCACGATCACAGGCCTACGAGCAGTACTTC	CASSPPRSQAYEQYF
TRBV19	TRBD1	TRBJ1-1	-	TGTGCCAGTAGTTGGGACAGCCCGAACACTGAAGCTTTCTTT	CASSWDSPNTEAFF
TRBV4-2	-	TRBJ2-5	-	TGTGCCAGCAGCCAAGATCGAGCCGGGGAGGAGACCCAGTACTTC	CASSQDRAGEETQYF
TRBV5-1	TRBD2	TRBJ2-3	-	TGCGCCAGCAGCCCCCTCGGGGGGGCCGATACGCAGTATTTT	CASSPLGGADTQYF
TRBV4-1	TRBD1	TRBJ1-1	-	TGCGCCAGCAGCCGGACAGGGGGCACTGAAGCTTTCTTT	CASSRTGGTEAFF
TRBV2	-	TRBJ2-7	few	TGTGCCAGTGGCCGATCCTACGAGCAGTACTTC	CASGRSYEQYF
TRBV18	-	TRBJ2-6	-	TGTGCCACACGGTCCGTCTCTGGGGCCAACGTCCTGACTTTC	CATRSVSGANVLTF
TRBV7-3	-	TRBJ1-1	-	TGTGCCAGCAGCCCGGCGGGGGGGGCGCGGGCTGAAGCTTTCTTT	CASSPAGGARAEAFF
TRBV30	TRBD2	TRBJ2-3	few	TGTGCCTGGAGTGTACATGGGACTAGTACAGATACGCAGTATTTT	CAWSVHGTSTDTQYF
TRBV18	-	TRBJ1-2	few	TGTGCCAGCTCACCCGACTTGACAGCTATCTATGGCTACACCTTC	CASSPDLTAIYGYTF
TRBV7-9	TRBD2	TRBJ2-2	-	TGTGCCAGCAGCTTATATCGGGAGGGCACCGGGGAGCTGTTTTTT	CASSLYREGTGELFF
TRBV5-4	TRBD1	TRBJ1-2	-	TGTGCCAGCAGCGTCACCGGGACAGAGTCTAACTATGGCTACACCTTC	CASSVTGTESNYGYTF
TRBV7-9	TRBD2	TRBJ2-1	-	TGTGCCAGCAGCTCCCGGGGCGGGGGTACCTACAATGAGCAGTTCTTC	CASSSRGGGTYNEQFF
TRBV27	-	TRBJ1-1	-	TGTGCCAGCAGTTGGGCCGGTACGACTGAAGCTTTCTTT	CASSWAGTTEAFF
TRBV5-1	-	TRBJ2-1	-	TGCGCCAGCAGCTTGAGTGTGTCGGGGATAGACAATGAGCAGTTCTTC	CASSLSVSGIDNEQFF
TRBV9	-	TRBJ2-1	once	TGTGCCAGCAGCGTAGGGAGCGGGCTCTACAATGAGCAGTTCTTC	CASSVGSGLYNEQFF
TRBV6-5	-	TRBJ2-3	-	TGTGCCAGCAGTTATGGCGGGTTGTCCCAAGATACGCAGTATTTT	CASSYGGLSQDTQYF
TRBV25-1	-	TRBJ1-6	-	TGTGCCAGCAGTGTGACAGGTGGGAATTCACCCCTCCACTTT	CASSVTGGNSPLHF
TRBV10-2	-	TRBJ2-7	-	TGCGCCAGCAGTGACCCGACGGAGGGGTACTCCTACGAGCAGTACTTC	CASSDPTEGYSYEQYF
TRBV2	TRBD2	TRBJ2-5	few	TGTGCCAGCAGAGAGACTAGCGGGCAGGGGACCCAGTACTTC	CASRETSGQGTQYF